These 22 T cell receptor beta chains originate from one sample sequenced in a study of early T cells in non-severe SARS-CoV-2 infection. MiXCR, run by TCRdb on the 5' RACE reads, gives a single entry per CDR3 protein. Of under 60,000 distinct CDR3 sequences in the sample, around 13% were seen once. Sequencing was done on a sample of whole blood. All receptors derive from an adult who was a healthcare worker with PCR-confirmed SARS-CoV-2 infection or an uninfected control (not recorded which).

This clonotype appeared many times. V and J are TRBV11-2 and TRBJ1-6; D perhaps matches TRBD1 (6 bases). Germline CDR1 SGHAT, CDR2 FQNNGV. Trimming pared 4 bases from V and 3 bases from J, leaving 10 bases between. This CDR3 spans 15 amino acids. The chain's CDR3 is CASSSRGNYNSPLHF. The DNA of the CDR3 is TGTGCCAGCAGCTCCAGGGGCAACTATAATTCACCCCTCCACTTT.

This clonotype was seen repeatedly, ten times or more. V gene TRBV7-2 combines with J gene TRBJ1-3; D is unresolved. Germline loops: CDR1 SGHTA, CDR2 FQGNSA. V was cut by 5 bases and J by 0 bases, with 8 bases left in between. The CDR3 contains 14 residues. In DNA form, the CDR3 reads TGTGCCAGCAGCCCCGACAACTCTGGAAACACCATATATTTT. It is translated as CASSPDNSGNTIYF.

The genes are TRBV28 and TRBJ1-4, with D perhaps TRBD1 (5 bases). CDR1 MDHEN and CDR2 SYDVKM come from the germline V gene. V shed 1 base and J shed 4 bases, with 10 bases lying between them. The CDR3 has 15 amino acids. DNA for the CDR3: TGTGCCAGCAGTTTATTTGACAGTCATAATGAAAAACTGTTTTTT. Translating gives CASSLFDSHNEKLFF.

As DNA, the CDR3 is TGTGCCAGCAGTTTATTTTATGGAAATGGCTACACCTTC. Its translation is CASSLFYGNGYTF. The gene calls are TRBV28 and TRBJ1-2; D is unresolved. There are 13 residues in the CDR3. Germline assignment: CDR1 MDHEN and CDR2 SYDVKM. Trimming took 1 base from V and 6 from J, leaving 9 bases between them.

This clonotype was seen only a few times. Its ends do not fully match the called genes, so a read error is possible. The genes are TRBV5-5 and TRBJ2-7; 7 bases align to TRBD1. CDR1 is SGHKS and CDR2 is YYEKEE in the germline V gene (reference sequence). There are 14 residues in the CDR3. CDR3 sequence: CVSSLDRRSYEQYF. The CDR3 nucleotides read TGTGTCAGCAGCTTGGACAGGCGCTCCTACGAGCAGTACTTC.

This clonotype was seen a handful of times. V and J are TRBV7-6 and TRBJ2-2; D is unresolved. CDR1 SGHVS and CDR2 FNYEAQ come from the germline V gene. The CDR3 runs 15 residues. V shed 5 bases and J shed 8 bases, with 18 bases lying between them. The CDR3 protein is CASSPAVGGRGELFF. DNA for the CDR3: TGTGCCAGCAGCCCAGCTGTAGGCGGAAGGGGGGAGCTGTTTTTT. Full variable domain (missing parts from reference TRBV7-6 and TRBJ2-2): GAGVSQSPRYKVTKRGQDVALRCDPISGHVSLYWYRQALGQGPEFLTYFNYEAQQDKSGLPNDRFSAERPEGSISTLTIQRTEQRDSAMYRCASSPAVGGRGELFFGEGSRLTVL.

In its sample, this clonotype was seen a few times. This chain uses TRBV3-1 with TRBJ2-7; 13 positions match TRBD2. Trimming removed 1 base from V and 3 bases from J; junction bases left unmatched: 6. Germline-derived CDR1 and CDR2 are LGHDT and YNNKEL (reference sequence). CDR3 length: 17 amino acids. CDR3 nucleotides: TGTGCCAGCAGCCAAGTACTAGCGGGGGGGCCTCTCTACGAGCAGTACTTC. Encoded protein: CASSQVLAGGPLYEQYF.

This clonotype was found a few times. The CDR3 loop is CASSYFGTGFDEQYF. DNA of the CDR3: TGTGCCAGCAGTTACTTTGGGACAGGGTTCGACGAGCAGTACTTC. The J gene is TRBJ2-7, the V gene TRBV6-5; 9 bases agree with TRBD1. Germline loops: CDR1 MNHEY, CDR2 SVGAGI. Germline trimming cut 1 base from V and 5 bases from J; bases unmatched to any gene: 6. This CDR3 is 15 amino acids long.

This clonotype was detected ten times or more. V and J are TRBV18 and TRBJ2-7; D is perhaps TRBD1 (5 bases). V gave up 2 bases and J gave up 5 bases, with 10 bases separating them. The germline gives CDR1 KGHSH, CDR2 LQKENI. This CDR3 spans 13 amino acids. CDR3 nucleotides: TGTGCCAGCTCACCAAAGGGGATGGACGAGCAGTACTTC. Translation: CASSPKGMDEQYF.

The chain couples TRBV5-1 to TRBJ2-7; TRBD2 agrees at 15 bases. CDR3 length equals 18 residues. Germline lookup yields CDR1 SGHRS and CDR2 YFSETQ. V lost 1 base and J lost 1; bases outside the gene matches: 6. In DNA form, the CDR3 reads TGCGCCAGCAGCTTGACGGGACTAGCGGGAGGATCATCCTACGAGCAGTACTTC. Translation gives CASSLTGLAGGSSYEQYF.

This clonotype was counted only a few times. The chain carries TRBV28 and TRBJ1-2; D unresolved. Germline V lookup: CDR1 MDHEN, CDR2 SYDVKM. The CDR3 spans 12 residues. V gave up 3 bases and J gave up 3 bases, with 5 bases separating them. CDR3 loop: CASSFPDYGYTF. DNA for the CDR3: TGTGCCAGCAGTTTCCCCGACTATGGCTACACCTTC.

CDR3 amino acids: CSVRLGQETQYF. CDR3 DNA sequence: TGCAGCGTGCGACTAGGACAAGAGACCCAGTACTTC. V is TRBV29-1 and J is TRBJ2-5, with a weak D call TRBD2 (6 bases). V gave up 6 bases and J gave up 2 bases, with 10 bases separating them. Germline V gene sequence: CDR1 SQVTM, CDR2 ANQGSEA. The CDR3 spans 12 residues.

Many counts were recorded for this clonotype. The genes are TRBV5-1 and TRBJ1-1; possibly TRBD1 for D (5 bases). The V end was cut by 0 bases, the J end by 8 bases, with 14 bases between. The germline V gene has CDR1 SGHRS and CDR2 YFSETQ. The length of the CDR3 is 14 residues. The CDR3 DNA sequence: TGCGCCAGCAGCTTGGCCAAGAGGGGACCAGAAGCTTTCTTT. This sequence encodes CASSLAKRGPEAFF.

In this sample, this clonotype turned up a few times. This chain links TRBV20-1 with TRBJ2-2; TRBD2 agrees at 13 bases. The V and J ends lost 6 bases and 0 bases, in that order; junction bases with no gene match: 1. Germline values: CDR1 DFQATT, CDR2 SNEGSKA (reference sequence). CDR3 length: 15 amino acids. CDR3 in amino acids: CSATSGRSNTGELFF. In DNA form, the CDR3 reads TGCAGTGCGACTAGCGGGAGGTCGAACACCGGGGAGCTGTTTTTT.

This clonotype was detected many times. The chain joins TRBV29-1 to TRBJ1-2, with D perhaps TRBD1 (6 bases). V lost 4 bases, J lost 4 bases, and 31 bases lay in between. The CDR3 runs 19 residues. Germline V CDR1 and CDR2: SQVTM, ANQGSEA. CDR3 sequence (DNA): TGCAGCGTTGGGGAATCCAGGGGAGGGTCAGCCCGAGAAGGCTATGGCTACACCTTC. Protein sequence: CSVGESRGGSAREGYGYTF.

The chain combines TRBV25-1 with TRBJ1-1; D ambiguous. V dropped 2 bases and J dropped 1 base, with 5 bases sitting between them. The CDR3 is 13 residues long. Germline V gene lookup returns CDR1 MGHDK and CDR2 SYGVNS. This chain's CDR3 is CASSEGENTEAFF. The DNA of the CDR3 is TGTGCCAGCAGTGAAGGCGAGAACACTGAAGCTTTCTTT.

This clonotype was seen more than once but under ten times. The chain recombines TRBV10-3 with TRBJ1-1, with 11 nucleotides matching TRBD1. CDR1 ENHRY and CDR2 SYGVKD come from the germline V gene. Unmatched junction bases numbered 1, after V lost 6 bases and J lost 4 bases. This CDR3 has 13 residues. This chain's CDR3 is CAIRGQGGTEAFF. CDR3 coding DNA: TGTGCCATCAGGGGACAGGGGGGCACTGAAGCTTTCTTT.

This clonotype has ten or more counts. V and J are TRBV20-1 and TRBJ1-2; tentative D call: TRBD1 (5 bases). Germline assignment: CDR1 DFQATT and CDR2 SNEGSKA (reference sequence). The CDR3 is 13 amino acids. V was trimmed by 6 bases and J by 2 bases, leaving 13 bases between them. The CDR3 here is CSAVAGANYGYTF. The CDR3 DNA sequence: TGCAGTGCCGTCGCTGGGGCAAACTATGGCTACACCTTC.

This clonotype occurred a few times. The V gene is TRBV6-5, the J gene TRBJ2-7; 10 bases are a match to TRBD2. The junction had 5 bases not matched to a gene; V was cut back by 5 bases and J by 1 base. Germline CDR1 and CDR2: MNHEY and SVGAGI. The CDR3 covers 15 residues. DNA for the CDR3: TGTGCCAGCAGTCCTACTAGCGGGATTTCCTACGAGCAGTACTTC. Its translation is CASSPTSGISYEQYF.

The J gene is TRBJ1-1, the V gene TRBV6-5; D unclear. Looked up from germline, CDR1 is MNHEY and CDR2 is SVGAGI. This CDR3 region has 13 residues. V was trimmed by 6 bases and J by 7 bases, leaving 15 bases between them. CDR3 protein: CASSLMGSFEAFF. The CDR3 nucleotides read TGTGCCAGCAGCCTCATGGGTTCATTTGAAGCTTTCTTT.

This clonotype showed up just a few times. The chain has TRBV5-1 and TRBJ2-1; 8 bases line up with TRBD1. CDR3 length: 13 amino acids. The germline V gene encodes CDR1 SGHRS and CDR2 YFSETQ. V shed 4 bases, J shed 16 bases, and the junction held 13 bases outside the gene matches. In DNA, the CDR3 is TGCGCCAGCAGCGCCGACCCGGGGACAGGAAAATTCTTC. This translates into CASSADPGTGKFF.

This clonotype was observed many times. V is TRBV18 and J is TRBJ2-7, with TRBD2 matching 10 bases. The CDR3 length is 14 residues. With 2 bases clipped from V and 3 bases from J, the junction kept 1 base outside the gene matches. Per the germline V gene, CDR1 is KGHSH and CDR2 is LQKENI. The CDR3 region has the DNA TGTGCCAGCTCACCAACTAGCGGGGACTACGAGCAGTACTTC. Translating gives CASSPTSGDYEQYF.